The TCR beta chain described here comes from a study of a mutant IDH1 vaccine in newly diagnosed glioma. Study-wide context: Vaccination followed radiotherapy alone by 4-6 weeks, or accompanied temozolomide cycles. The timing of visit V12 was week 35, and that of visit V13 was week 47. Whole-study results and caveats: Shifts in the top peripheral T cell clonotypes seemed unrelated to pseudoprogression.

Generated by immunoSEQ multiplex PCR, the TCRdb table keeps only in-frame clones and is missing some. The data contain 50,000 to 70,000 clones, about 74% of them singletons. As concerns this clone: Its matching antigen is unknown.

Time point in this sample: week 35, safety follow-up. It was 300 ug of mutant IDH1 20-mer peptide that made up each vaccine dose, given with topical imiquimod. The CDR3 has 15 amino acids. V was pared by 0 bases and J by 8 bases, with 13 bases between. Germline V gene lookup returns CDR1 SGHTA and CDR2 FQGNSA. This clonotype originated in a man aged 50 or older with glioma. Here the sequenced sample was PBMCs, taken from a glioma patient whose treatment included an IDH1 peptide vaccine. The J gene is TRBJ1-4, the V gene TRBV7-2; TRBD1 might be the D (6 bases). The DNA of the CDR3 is TGTGCCAGCAGCTTAGCTGGGGGCGGAGAGGAAAAACTGTTTTTT. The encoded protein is CASSLAGGGEEKLFF.